This T cell receptor (beta chain) emerged from a study of blood T cell repertoires in COVID-19. Whole-study context: The cDNA or gDNA used as material had been derived from T cells, B-cell-depleted T cells, or PBMCs.

Methods used by the authors: The assay estimated nucleated cells by amplifying reference gene primers. TCRdb's copy holds only in-frame clones and misses some; the assay was immunoSEQ multiplex PCR. That table furnishes V, J and clone size, whereas the DNA furnished D and trimming. The table has under 550,000 clones, around 90% seen once. The CDR3 extends over 16 amino acids. Deletions cut 1 base from V and 2 bases from J, with 13 bases between. Germline V lookup: CDR1 SEHNR, CDR2 FQNEAQ (reference sequence). This clonotype originated in a man aged 18 to 30 with COVID-19, enrolled during active disease. This rearrangement joins TRBV7-9 to TRBJ2-3; D possibly corresponds to TRBD2 (6 bases). The source material was peripheral blood. The CDR3 is CASSLVSSGDTDTQYF. The CDR3 DNA reads as TGTGCCAGCAGCTTAGTTTCGTCGGGGGACACAGATACGCAGTATTTT.